This TCR beta chain was sequenced during a study of cytotoxic CD8 clonotypes in ibrutinib-treated CLL. The wider study: The study included around twelve relapsed/refractory and under 16 treatment-naive patients; under 18 had IGHV unmutated disease. With a range of 6 to 36, the median treatment time before response samples were taken was approximately twelve months.

Overall study findings and caveats: Sustained-remission and progressing patients had unequal sampling times.

Libraries of TCR beta were made from around 1.8 micrograms of genomic DNA that came from cryopreserved PBMCs. As for this clone: Its antigen is not known.

Clones were sequenced by immunoSEQ multiplex PCR, and TCRdb holds only the in-frame ones, with some missing. This table holds over 120,000 clones, about 78% found once. Germline lookup yields CDR1 MNHEY and CDR2 SMNVEV (reference sequence). This CDR3 comprises 16 residues. V lost 6 bases and J lost 1; bases outside the gene matches: 9. The V and J genes are TRBV27 and TRBJ2-7; 10 bases fit TRBD2. Specimen: PBMCs, collected after 24 months of ibrutinib treatment. The receptor was isolated from a human donor with chronic lymphocytic leukemia. Here the CDR3 reads CASSFIAGGPSYEQYF. The CDR3, as DNA: TGTGCCAGCAGCTTTATAGCGGGAGGCCCTTCCTACGAGCAGTACTTC.